Here is one T cell receptor (beta chain) with its context. The target antigen is unknown. This entry comes from a study of memory CD4+ T cells and cytomegalovirus serostatus. General study results and limits: CD4+ memory repertoires contained about 40% of the roughly 160 reported CMV TCRbeta sequences.

Clones were sequenced by immunoSEQ multiplex PCR, and TCRdb holds only the in-frame ones, with some missing. Of 40,000 to 55,000 clones listed, around 80% are singletons. The germline V gene has CDR1 GTSNPN and CDR2 SVGIG (reference sequence). The CDR3 is 14 residues long. J lost 7 bases, V lost 1 base, and 3 bases had no gene match. The sort gate was single viable CD3+CD4+CD8-CD45RO+ cells for memory CD4+ T cells. The chain recombines TRBV30 with TRBJ1-4; 10 bases match TRBD1. Sequenced material: memory CD4+ T cells from blood. This clonotype was sampled from an adult in good health and CMV-seropositive. Here the CDR3 DNA reads TGTGCCTGGAGTGGGACAGGGGGGTTTGAAAAACTGTTTTTT. Translation gives CAWSGTGGFEKLFF.